A selection of T cell receptor beta chains follows, all from one sample in a study of cytomegalovirus exposure and HLA in healthy donors. Assay used: immunoSEQ multiplex PCR; TCRdb lists only in-frame clones, some missing. The sample includes about 130,000 clones, about 80% of them seen just once. Sequencing was carried out using PBMCs. The receptors here all came from a man aged 25-40 years in good health. Each CDR3 is given with its conserved first and last residue. A D gene is named only where the DNA matches it firmly. Clone size is given for some rows only: seen once, a few or many times, or a class if the clone is expanded.

v_call: TRBV7-9; d_call: .; clone_size: .; j_call: TRBJ2-7; cdr3_nt: TGTTCCAGCAGCTTAGTAGGGGACGAGCAGTACTTC; cdr3_aa: CSSSLVGDEQYF
v_call: TRBV4-1; d_call: TRBD1; clone_size: .; j_call: TRBJ2-5; cdr3_nt: TGCGCCAGCAGCCAGACAGGGTTCACAGAGACCCAGTACTTC; cdr3_aa: CASSQTGFTETQYF
v_call: TRBV6-6; d_call: .; clone_size: .; j_call: TRBJ2-7; cdr3_nt: TGTGCCAGCAGTTCTATATACGAGCAGTACTTC; cdr3_aa: CASSSIYEQYF
v_call: TRBV28; d_call: TRBD2; clone_size: .; j_call: TRBJ2-3; cdr3_nt: TGTGCCAGCACCAAAACCGGGACTAGCGTCACAGATACGCAGTATTTT; cdr3_aa: CASTKTGTSVTDTQYF
v_call: TRBV4-3; d_call: .; clone_size: few; j_call: TRBJ1-1; cdr3_nt: TGCGCCAGCAGCCAAGAACCCAGGGGCACTGAAGCTTTCTTT; cdr3_aa: CASSQEPRGTEAFF
v_call: TRBV7-8; d_call: .; clone_size: .; j_call: TRBJ2-7; cdr3_nt: TGTGCCAGCAGCTTCTTTCTGGACACCTCCTACGAGCAGTACTTC; cdr3_aa: CASSFFLDTSYEQYF
v_call: TRBV9; d_call: .; clone_size: .; j_call: TRBJ1-2; cdr3_nt: TGTGCCAGCAGCCCGGACGGGGGTGGCTATGGCTACACCTTC; cdr3_aa: CASSPDGGGYGYTF
v_call: TRBV25-1; d_call: .; clone_size: .; j_call: TRBJ2-7; cdr3_nt: TGTGCCAGCAGTGTAGGACTATCCTCCTACGAGCAGTACTTC; cdr3_aa: CASSVGLSSYEQYF
v_call: TRBV6-5; d_call: TRBD1; clone_size: .; j_call: TRBJ1-1; cdr3_nt: TGTGCCAGCAGTCGCCGGGACAGGGGGGGAACTGAAGCTTTCTTT; cdr3_aa: CASSRRDRGGTEAFF
v_call: TRBV6-6; d_call: .; clone_size: .; j_call: TRBJ1-2; cdr3_nt: TGTGCCAGCAGTGCGGGGTTGTGGGGCTACACCTTC; cdr3_aa: CASSAGLWGYTF
v_call: TRBV5-4; d_call: TRBD2; clone_size: few; j_call: TRBJ2-1; cdr3_nt: TGTGCCAGCAGCCCAAGGACTAGCGGAGACAATGAGCAGTTCTTC; cdr3_aa: CASSPRTSGDNEQFF
v_call: TRBV7-8; d_call: .; clone_size: .; j_call: TRBJ2-7; cdr3_nt: TGTGCCAGCAGCTTGGATGGAGGGACTTTTCAAACCTACGAGCAGTACTTC; cdr3_aa: CASSLDGGTFQTYEQYF
v_call: TRBV7-9; d_call: .; clone_size: .; j_call: TRBJ2-7; cdr3_nt: TGTGCCAGCAGCTTAGCATGGCGGGACTCCTACGAGCAGTACTTC; cdr3_aa: CASSLAWRDSYEQYF
v_call: TRBV19; d_call: TRBD2; clone_size: once; j_call: TRBJ2-5; cdr3_nt: TGTGCCAGTAGTGCCTCCGGGACTAGCTCAGAGACCCAGTACTTC; cdr3_aa: CASSASGTSSETQYF
v_call: TRBV6-1; d_call: TRBD2; clone_size: .; j_call: TRBJ2-2; cdr3_nt: TGTGCCAGCAGTAGGGCGGGAGGGAACACCGGGGAGCTGTTTTTT; cdr3_aa: CASSRAGGNTGELFF
v_call: TRBV7-9; d_call: TRBD1; clone_size: .; j_call: TRBJ2-7; cdr3_nt: TGTGCCAGCAGCAACAAAGGACAGGGGGCCTACGAGCAGTACTTC; cdr3_aa: CASSNKGQGAYEQYF
v_call: TRBV6-1; d_call: TRBD2; clone_size: .; j_call: TRBJ2-1; cdr3_nt: TGTGCCAGCCAACCCGAGGGCGGGAGCTACAATGAGCAGTTCTTC; cdr3_aa: CASQPEGGSYNEQFF
v_call: TRBV28; d_call: .; clone_size: .; j_call: TRBJ1-5; cdr3_nt: TGTGCCAGCAGGGGGCAGGGGTATCAGCCCCAGCATTTT; cdr3_aa: CASRGQGYQPQHF
v_call: TRBV19; d_call: TRBD1; clone_size: .; j_call: TRBJ2-7; cdr3_nt: TGTGCCAGTAGTATTAACCCCGGGGACAGGGCCAACGAGCAGTACTTC; cdr3_aa: CASSINPGDRANEQYF
v_call: TRBV20-1; d_call: .; clone_size: .; j_call: TRBJ1-2; cdr3_nt: TGCAGTGCCCGACCGGAGCTTGGCTACACCTTC; cdr3_aa: CSARPELGYTF
v_call: TRBV7-9; d_call: TRBD1; clone_size: .; j_call: TRBJ2-7; cdr3_nt: TGTGCCAGCAGCTCCTACAGGGGGTTGTACGAGCAGTACTTC; cdr3_aa: CASSSYRGLYEQYF
v_call: TRBV13; d_call: TRBD2; clone_size: once; j_call: TRBJ2-5; cdr3_nt: TGTGCCAGCAGCCTCAATAGCGGGAGGGCCTATGAGACCCAGTACTTC; cdr3_aa: CASSLNSGRAYETQYF
v_call: TRBV7-2; d_call: .; clone_size: .; j_call: TRBJ1-2; cdr3_nt: TGTGCCAGCAGCTTATTGCTCCAGATGGTTGGTGGCTACACCTTC; cdr3_aa: CASSLLLQMVGGYTF
v_call: TRBV2; d_call: TRBD1; clone_size: .; j_call: TRBJ1-4; cdr3_nt: TGTGCCAGCAGCGGGGACAGGGGGCAAGCGAAACTGTTTTTT; cdr3_aa: CASSGDRGQAKLFF
v_call: TRBV6-5; d_call: TRBD2; clone_size: .; j_call: TRBJ2-3; cdr3_nt: TGTGCCAGCAGTTACGTCCTAGCGGGAGTTATAGATACGCAGTATTTT; cdr3_aa: CASSYVLAGVIDTQYF
v_call: TRBV7-9; d_call: TRBD1; clone_size: .; j_call: TRBJ2-7; cdr3_nt: TGTGCCAGCAGCTCTCCCTACGTAGGGGGCGCTTCCTACGAGCAGTACTTC; cdr3_aa: CASSSPYVGGASYEQYF
v_call: TRBV5-1; d_call: TRBD2; clone_size: .; j_call: TRBJ2-5; cdr3_nt: TGCGCCAGCAGCCCCACCCCCCGGGGGGGAGAGACCCAGTACTTC; cdr3_aa: CASSPTPRGGETQYF
v_call: TRBV27; d_call: .; clone_size: many; j_call: TRBJ2-1; cdr3_nt: TGTGCCAGCGGGCTAGCGAAACGCAATGAGCAGTTCTTC; cdr3_aa: CASGLAKRNEQFF
v_call: TRBV9; d_call: .; clone_size: .; j_call: TRBJ2-1; cdr3_nt: TGTGCCAGCAGCCCCCGGGGTCCATATGAGCAGTTCTTC; cdr3_aa: CASSPRGPYEQFF
v_call: TRBV5-5; d_call: .; clone_size: .; j_call: TRBJ2-3; cdr3_nt: TGTGCCAGCAGCCCGCTTATGGCGGAGCACACAGATACGCAGTATTTT; cdr3_aa: CASSPLMAEHTDTQYF
v_call: TRBV7-9; d_call: .; clone_size: .; j_call: TRBJ2-2; cdr3_nt: TGTGCCAGCAGGGGAGGGACACTGAACACCGGGGAGCTGTTTTTT; cdr3_aa: CASRGGTLNTGELFF
v_call: TRBV9; d_call: TRBD1; clone_size: .; j_call: TRBJ1-6; cdr3_nt: TGTGCCAGCAGCGACAGGACAGGGACGGGATCACCCCTCCACTTT; cdr3_aa: CASSDRTGTGSPLHF
v_call: TRBV7-2; d_call: .; clone_size: few; j_call: TRBJ1-3; cdr3_nt: TGTGCCAGCAGCTTTAGAGGGGGGGACACCATATATTTT; cdr3_aa: CASSFRGGDTIYF
v_call: TRBV7-3; d_call: TRBD2; clone_size: .; j_call: TRBJ2-1; cdr3_nt: TGTGCCAGCTCCCTAGCGGGAGGGTCGGGGAATGAGCAGTTCTTC; cdr3_aa: CASSLAGGSGNEQFF
v_call: TRBV11-1; d_call: TRBD2; clone_size: .; j_call: TRBJ2-5; cdr3_nt: TGTGCCAGCAGCTTATGGGAGGGCCCCGAGACCCAGTACTTC; cdr3_aa: CASSLWEGPETQYF
v_call: TRBV11-2; d_call: .; clone_size: once; j_call: TRBJ1-1; cdr3_nt: TGTGCCAGCAGAGGGGGGGCAGGGGTCACTGAAGCTTTCTTT; cdr3_aa: CASRGGAGVTEAFF
v_call: TRBV19; d_call: .; clone_size: .; j_call: TRBJ2-1; cdr3_nt: TGTGCCAGTAATCCCTCGACAGGCGGGTACAATGAGCAGTTCTTC; cdr3_aa: CASNPSTGGYNEQFF
v_call: TRBV7-6; d_call: TRBD2; clone_size: .; j_call: TRBJ2-3; cdr3_nt: TGTGCCAGCAGCTCGCTGTTAGCGGGAGTTACAGATACGCAGTATTTT; cdr3_aa: CASSSLLAGVTDTQYF
v_call: TRBV7-6; d_call: TRBD1; clone_size: .; j_call: TRBJ2-1; cdr3_nt: TGTGCCAGCAGCCCGGGACAGCACAATGAGCAGTTCTTC; cdr3_aa: CASSPGQHNEQFF
v_call: TRBV7-2; d_call: .; clone_size: few; j_call: TRBJ2-7; cdr3_nt: TGTGCCAGCAGCGCGCGGACTGGGTACTACGAGCAGTACTTC; cdr3_aa: CASSARTGYYEQYF
v_call: TRBV5-4; d_call: .; clone_size: .; j_call: TRBJ2-2; cdr3_nt: TGTGCCAGCAGGGGGGATTTGGGGGGAGGAACACTGAACACCGGGGAGCTGTTTTTT; cdr3_aa: CASRGDLGGGTLNTGELFF
v_call: TRBV6-1; d_call: .; clone_size: .; j_call: TRBJ1-6; cdr3_nt: TGTGCCAGCGGCTGGGACATTCAGTCCCTCCACTTT; cdr3_aa: CASGWDIQSLHF
v_call: TRBV6-1; d_call: TRBD1; clone_size: .; j_call: TRBJ2-2; cdr3_nt: TGTGCCAGCAGTGGACAGGGGGGGAACACCGGGGAGCTGTTTTTT; cdr3_aa: CASSGQGGNTGELFF
v_call: TRBV7-6; d_call: .; clone_size: .; j_call: TRBJ1-2; cdr3_nt: TGTGCCAGCAGCTTAGTACAGAACTATGGCTACACCTTC; cdr3_aa: CASSLVQNYGYTF